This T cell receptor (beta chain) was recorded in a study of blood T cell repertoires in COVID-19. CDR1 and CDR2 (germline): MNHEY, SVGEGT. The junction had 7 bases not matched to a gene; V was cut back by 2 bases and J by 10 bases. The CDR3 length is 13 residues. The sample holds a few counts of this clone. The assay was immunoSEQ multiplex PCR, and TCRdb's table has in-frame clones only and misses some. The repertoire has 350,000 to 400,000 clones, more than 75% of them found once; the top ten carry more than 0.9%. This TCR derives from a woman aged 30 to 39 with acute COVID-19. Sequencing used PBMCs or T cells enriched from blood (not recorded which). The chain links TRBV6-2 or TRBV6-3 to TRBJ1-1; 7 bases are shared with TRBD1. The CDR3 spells CASSYDRVLRAFF. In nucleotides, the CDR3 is TGTGCCAGCAGTTACGACAGGGTACTACGAGCTTTCTTT.